A single sample is the source of the 10 T cell receptor beta chains below, sequenced in a study of blood T cell repertoires in COVID-19. The method was immunoSEQ multiplex PCR; TCRdb's version includes in-frame clones alone and lacks a portion of them. The table lists fewer than 500,000 clones, 87% of them singletons, with roughly 0.72% in the top ten. The sample comprised PBMCs or T cells enriched from blood (not recorded which). These receptors all stem from a woman aged 18-29 years who had recovered from COVID-19.

This chain connects TRBV7-9 to TRBJ2-5, with 8 bases fitting TRBD2. V trimming: 4 bases; J trimming: 5 bases; junction bases outside the gene matches: 9. CDR3 length: 15 residues. CDR1 SEHNR and CDR2 FQNEAQ come from the germline V gene (reference sequence). The CDR3 loop is CASSSGGTRGETQYF. CDR3 in DNA: TGTGCCAGCAGCTCGGGAGGGACCAGAGGGGAGACCCAGTACTTC.

The CDR3 sequence is CASSTPQGADSPLHF. Written as DNA, the CDR3 is TGTGCCAGCAGTACCCCCCAGGGGGCGGATTCACCCCTCCACTTT. The V and J genes are TRBV6-5 and TRBJ1-6; TRBD1 matches at 8 bases. The germline gives CDR1 MNHEY, CDR2 SVGAGI. This CDR3 is built from 15 residues. V lost 5 bases and J lost 8; bases outside the gene matches: 8.

This sequence joins TRBV4-1 and TRBJ1-5, with TRBD1 as a possible D gene (6 bases). Trimming took 3 bases from V and 2 from J, leaving 14 bases between them. CDR1 is MGHRA, CDR2 YSYEKL, per germline. CDR3 length equals 16 residues. The CDR3 protein is CASSHGGARGNQPQHF. The CDR3 DNA follows: TGCGCCAGCAGCCACGGGGGGGCCAGGGGCAATCAGCCCCAGCATTTT.

The rearrangement joins TRBV19 to TRBJ2-2, with D maybe TRBD2 (5 bases). CDR1 is LNHDA, CDR2 SQIVND, per germline (reference sequence). Trimming removed 5 bases from V and 3 bases from J, with 13 bases in between. The CDR3 has 15 residues. The CDR3 loop reads CASSPRGSDTGELFF. For the CDR3, the DNA is TGTGCCAGTAGTCCTCGAGGGTCGGACACCGGGGAGCTGTTTTTT.

The V and J genes are TRBV5-1 and TRBJ1-1, with 10 bases identical to TRBD1. The CDR3 extends over 15 amino acids. J lost 5 bases, V lost 3 bases, and 7 bases had no gene match. Germline CDR1 is SGHRS and CDR2 is YFSETQ. Here the CDR3 DNA reads TGCGCCAGCAGCTGGGGGGACAGGGGATATACTGAAGCTTTCTTT. This sequence encodes CASSWGDRGYTEAFF.

The rearrangement links TRBV25-1 to TRBJ1-1; D possibly corresponds to TRBD1 (6 bases). Trimming removed 1 base at V and 1 base at J, with 10 bases between. This CDR3 region has 15 residues. Germline CDR1 is MGHDK and CDR2 is SYGVNS. The CDR3: CASSESAGENTEAFF. DNA of the CDR3: TGTGCCAGCAGTGAATCCGCAGGGGAGAACACTGAAGCTTTCTTT.

Only one count was recorded for this clone. V is TRBV30 and J is TRBJ1-4; D is ambiguous. V was pared by 1 base and J by 5 bases, with 5 bases between. The length of the CDR3 is 12 residues. Germline V gives CDR1 GTSNPN, CDR2 SVGIG (reference sequence). This chain's CDR3 is CAWSAINEKLFF. CDR3 nucleotide sequence: TGTGCCTGGAGTGCAATCAATGAAAAACTGTTTTTT.

The rearrangement links TRBV13 to TRBJ1-4; possibly TRBD1 for D (5 bases). Germline V gene lookup returns CDR1 PRHDT and CDR2 FYEKMQ (reference sequence). V was shortened by 0 bases and J by 6 bases, with 11 bases between the two germline ends. There are 15 residues in the CDR3. CDR3 in amino acids: CASSLGVGGDEKLFF. In DNA form, the CDR3 reads TGTGCCAGCAGCTTAGGGGTCGGAGGGGATGAAAAACTGTTTTTT.

V and J are TRBV11-2 and TRBJ1-5; a possible D gene is TRBD1 (5 bases). CDR1 SGHAT and CDR2 FQNNGV come from the germline V gene. V lost 5 bases and J lost 7, with 21 bases in between. The CDR3 runs to 16 residues. CDR3 loop: CASSPYGGGRGQPQHF. As DNA, the CDR3 is TGTGCCAGCAGCCCCTATGGGGGAGGGCGTGGACAGCCCCAGCATTTT.

This chain joins TRBV19 and TRBJ1-1; 7 positions agree with TRBD1. This CDR3 contains 13 residues. The junction had 7 bases not matched to a gene; V was cut back by 10 bases and J by 2 bases. Germline V CDR1 and CDR2: LNHDA, SQIVND (reference sequence). This chain's CDR3 is CAKRDRLNTEAFF. The CDR3 region has the DNA TGTGCCAAGAGGGACAGACTTAACACTGAAGCTTTCTTT.